The present TCR beta chain was sequenced within a study of technical replicates of blood from a handful of donors (dated 2017 in TCRdb). The protocol used for the library was the immunoSEQ multiplex PCR assay. TCRdb took over this immuneACCESS table, retaining in-frame rearrangements with V and J assigned. Such tables are incomplete; in checked studies, under half of the missing clones stem from an unresolved V gene, and the remainder is unexplained. The sample records about 100,000 clones, just over 95% of which are singletons. The top ten constitute 0.2% to 0.25% of the sample. V loses 3 bases, J loses 3 bases, and the germline ends lie 15 bases apart. Reading from cysteine to phenylalanine, the CDR3 counts 17 amino acids. Of all the DNA, just the CDR3 is kept, 51 bases in frame from base 1. The germline V gene encodes CDR1 MNHEY and CDR2 SMNVEV (reference sequence). In regard to this clone: Its antigen is unknown. Base qualities are not at hand, and no much larger clone is one base apart.

Material for sequencing was T cells isolated from PBMCs. This receptor was obtained from a human donor in good health. This receptor chain uses TRBV27 and TRBJ2-6; a weak D assignment points to TRBD1 (5 bases agree). At the DNA level, the sequence is TGTGCCAGCAGTTTTAACGTCAGGGTAGGTGGGGCCAACGTCCTGACTTTC. This translates into CASSFNVRVGGANVLTF.